The 2 T cell receptor beta chains reported below all come from one sample, sequenced in a study of shared clonotypes between healthy human individuals. Sequenced by immunoSEQ multiplex PCR; TCRdb stores in-frame clones only, minus some. The sample lists roughly 2.5 million clones; roughly nine tenths were seen once. Sequenced sample: naive CD4+ T cells sorted from blood. Indicated subset: CD45RA+ positively selected. Receptors were obtained from a man aged 18 to 29 in good health.

V gene TRBV11-2 combines with J gene TRBJ2-2; 13 positions match TRBD2. CDR3 length: 19 amino acids. The ends lost 5 bases at V and 2 bases at J; junction bases unmatched: 11. Germline CDR1 is SGHAT and CDR2 is FQNNGV. The CDR3 reads CASSLRTSGGTINTGELFF. Here the CDR3 DNA reads TGTGCCAGCAGCCTGCGGACTAGCGGGGGCACTATAAACACCGGGGAGCTGTTTTTT.

The rearrangement links TRBV6-1 to TRBJ2-7, with TRBD2 identical over 13 bases. Germline CDR1 reads MNHNS; CDR2 reads SASEGT. This CDR3 has 17 residues. The junction had 10 bases not matched to a gene; V was cut back by 4 bases and J by 4 bases. The CDR3 here is CASSGTIGTSGMYEQYF. The CDR3 DNA sequence: TGTGCCAGCAGTGGAACGATCGGGACTAGCGGGATGTACGAGCAGTACTTC.